The 8 T cell receptor beta chains presented below share a single source sample, sequenced in a study of PD-1 blockade in classical Hodgkin lymphoma. As for time point: cycle 4 day 1 (C4D1), after six to seven weeks of nivolumab. In every patient, relapse followed autologous stem cell transplantation, while exposure to brentuximab vedotin differed. Magnetic negative selection of thawed PBMCs was the method by which CD4+ T cells were purified. The assay was immunoSEQ multiplex PCR, and TCRdb's table has in-frame clones only and misses some. The repertoire consists of about 27,000 clones, with around 83% occurring once and the leading ten covering less than 3%. Sequencing used CD4+ T cells from blood, obtained before the fourth cycle of nivolumab. The receptor set was obtained from a human donor with classical Hodgkin lymphoma.

The rearrangement links TRBV18 to TRBJ2-3; D may be TRBD2 (6 bases). This CDR3 contains 17 residues. Per the germline V gene, CDR1 is KGHSH and CDR2 is LQKENI. V shed 0 bases and J shed 0 bases, with 13 bases lying between them. The CDR3: CASSPPRGSGSTDTQYF. The CDR3 bases are TGTGCCAGCTCACCACCTCGTGGTAGCGGAAGCACAGATACGCAGTATTTT.

The chain is built from TRBV19 and TRBJ1-1; 8 bases fit TRBD1. There are 16 residues in the CDR3. Per the germline V gene, CDR1 is LNHDA and CDR2 is SQIVND (reference sequence). V lost 10 bases to trimming and J lost 3 bases; unmatched junction nucleotides: 16. In DNA, the CDR3 is TGTGCCACCGAACAGGGGGGAACAGGGAGAGACACTGAAGCTTTCTTT. Protein: CATEQGGTGRDTEAFF.

V is TRBV2 and J is TRBJ1-5; D possibly corresponds to TRBD1 (6 bases). The CDR3 is 13 amino acids. The germline gives CDR1 SNHLY, CDR2 FYNNEI. V dropped 6 bases and J dropped 5 bases, with 11 bases sitting between them. The CDR3 bases are TGTGCCAGCAGCTACAGGGCGGATCAGCCCCAGCATTTT. Amino acids: CASSYRADQPQHF.

The J gene is TRBJ2-3, the V gene TRBV30; 8 nucleotides match TRBD2. From germline, CDR1 is GTSNPN and CDR2 SVGIG (reference sequence). The CDR3 has 16 residues. V shed 2 bases, J shed 0 bases, and the junction held 7 bases outside the gene matches. The CDR3 sequence: CAWSRRLATSTDTQYF. The CDR3 nucleotides read TGTGCCTGGAGTCGACGACTAGCGACTAGCACAGATACGCAGTATTTT.

V gene TRBV5-1 combines with J gene TRBJ2-1; TRBD2 matches at 12 bases. V was pared by 4 bases and J by 5 bases, with 7 bases of the junction left unmatched. This CDR3 is 16 amino acids long. Germline V gene lookup returns CDR1 SGHRS and CDR2 YFSETQ. The CDR3 DNA reads TGCGCCAGCAGCCCTAGGCTAGCGGGAGGGCACAATGAGCAGTTCTTC. Protein sequence: CASSPRLAGGHNEQFF.

This sequence joins TRBV6-5 and TRBJ1-1; weak D call: TRBD1 (5 bases). CDR3 size: 14 residues. V lost 4 bases, J lost 4 bases, and 13 bases lay in between. Germline CDR1 reads MNHEY; CDR2 reads SVGAGI. The CDR3 bases are TGTGCCAGCAGTTTTCGAGGGGTTGTCACTGAAGCTTTCTTT. Protein sequence: CASSFRGVVTEAFF.

This chain uses TRBV27 with TRBJ2-7; the D gene is possibly TRBD1 (6 bases). Germline V gives CDR1 MNHEY, CDR2 SMNVEV (reference sequence). The CDR3 runs 15 residues. V shed 5 bases and J shed 6 bases, with 20 bases lying between them. The CDR3 DNA is TGTGCCAGCAGTCACTTGACAGGTGCCTCGGGCGAGCAGTACTTC. The encoded protein is CASSHLTGASGEQYF.

The rearrangement joins TRBV5-4 to TRBJ1-2; the D gene is possibly TRBD1 (5 bases). CDR1 and CDR2 (germline): SGHNT, YYREEE (reference sequence). The ends were cut back, 3 bases at V and 8 bases at J, with 17 bases in the middle. The CDR3 is 14 amino acids. The CDR3 loop reads CASSSEEGSGGYTF. The CDR3 bases are TGTGCCAGCAGCTCAGAGGAGGGGTCGGGCGGCTACACCTTC.